The clone carrying this T cell receptor beta chain was seen only a few times. The CDR3 runs to 13 residues. Germline V gives CDR1 MNHEY, CDR2 SVGAGI. V was trimmed by 4 bases and J by 4 bases, leaving 10 bases between them. The data were taken from a study of control samples from healthy donors and cancer patients. The assay was immunoSEQ multiplex PCR, and TCRdb's table has in-frame clones only and misses some. The data hold more than 85,000 clones, with 65% to 85% observed a single time. Sequenced input: PBMCs. The source is a man aged 70 or older with lung cancer. The rearrangement links TRBV6-5 to TRBJ2-5, with a tentative D call TRBD1 (6 bases). CDR3 loop: CASSSQGGETQYF. The CDR3 DNA sequence: TGTGCCAGCAGTTCACAGGGTGGAGAGACCCAGTACTTC.